These 16 T cell receptor beta chains share one sample of origin, sequenced in a study of a mutant IDH1 vaccine in newly diagnosed glioma. Time point of the sample: week 11, during vaccination. It was 300 ug of mutant IDH1 20-mer peptide that made up each vaccine dose, given with topical imiquimod. These receptors are not linked to any known antigen. Data came from immunoSEQ multiplex PCR; TCRdb stores just in-frame clones and leaves some out. The table lists about 52,000 clones, roughly 91% of them singletons. Source: PBMCs, taken from a glioma patient whose treatment included an IDH1 peptide vaccine. These receptors originate from a man aged 45 to 65 with glioma.

The chain carries TRBV6-5 and TRBJ1-3; D is undetermined. Germline CDR1 reads MNHEY; CDR2 reads SVGAGI. Trimming pared 4 bases from V and 6 bases from J, leaving 13 bases between. This CDR3 region has 14 residues. CDR3: CASSSVDGLNTIYF. As DNA, the CDR3 is TGTGCCAGCAGTTCTGTGGACGGTTTAAACACCATATATTTT.

The V gene is TRBV29-1, the J gene TRBJ2-7; D remains unclear. The ends were cut back, 2 bases at V and 1 base at J, with 3 bases in the middle. CDR1 and CDR2 (germline): SQVTM, ANQGSEA. The CDR3 spans 11 residues. The CDR3 spells CSVEQSYEQYF. CDR3 in DNA: TGCAGCGTTGAACAGTCCTACGAGCAGTACTTC.

The chain recombines TRBV19 with TRBJ1-4; D might be TRBD1 (6 bases). With 5 bases removed from V and 5 bases from J, the gap between germline ends came to 9 bases. The CDR3 length is 13 residues. Germline V gene lookup returns CDR1 LNHDA and CDR2 SQIVND (reference sequence). The CDR3 loop reads CASSLGQNEKLFF. The CDR3 nucleotides are TGTGCCAGTAGTCTCGGACAGAATGAAAAACTGTTTTTT.

The rearrangement links TRBV18 to TRBJ2-3, with TRBD2 matching over 10 bases. Germline CDR1 and CDR2: KGHSH and LQKENI. The CDR3 sequence is 20 residues long. Unmatched junction bases numbered 16, after V lost 2 bases and J lost 2 bases. The CDR3 DNA is TGTGCCAGCTCACCATCTAGCGGGAGATTGGCTATAGGAGTCACAGATACGCAGTATTTT. This translates into CASSPSSGRLAIGVTDTQYF.

The sample holds one count of this clone. The chain is built from TRBV27 and TRBJ2-2, with no clear D. This CDR3 comprises 16 residues. The V end lost 6 bases, the J end lost 5 bases, and 19 bases lay between the germline ends. Looked up from germline, CDR1 is MNHEY and CDR2 is SMNVEV (reference sequence). The CDR3, as DNA: TGTGCCAGCAGCCCTTCGAGGAGCACCAAGACCGGGGAGCTGTTTTTT. Amino acid sequence: CASSPSRSTKTGELFF.

The CDR3 DNA reads as TGCAGTGCTAACACTGAAGCTTTCTTT. It encodes CSANTEAFF. J is TRBJ1-1 and V is TRBV20-1; D is unclear. From germline, CDR1 is DFQATT and CDR2 SNEGSKA (reference sequence). The CDR3 is made up of 9 amino acids. V was pared by 4 bases and J by 3 bases, with 0 bases between.

This chain joins TRBV6-4 and TRBJ2-1, with TRBD2 identical over 11 bases. This CDR3 spans 16 amino acids. Unmatched junction bases numbered 6, after V lost 0 bases and J lost 8 bases. Germline V lookup: CDR1 MRHNA, CDR2 SNTAGT. The CDR3 protein is CASSDSGTSGPDEQFF. The CDR3 coding sequence is TGTGCCAGCAGTGACTCCGGGACTAGCGGCCCGGATGAGCAGTTCTTC.

In DNA form, the CDR3 reads TGCGCCAGCAGCTTGGCTTCGCTTGGCAGGATATTATTCTACGAGCAGTACTTC. As protein: CASSLASLGRILFYEQYF. The gene calls are TRBV5-1 and TRBJ2-7, with D unclear. The germline V and J ends were trimmed by 0 bases and 3 bases, with 22 bases remaining between them. Per the germline V gene, CDR1 is SGHRS and CDR2 is YFSETQ. CDR3 length equals 18 residues.

The chain employs TRBV5-8 and TRBJ2-7; no clear D gene. The CDR3 totals 15 residues. Trimming removed 1 base from V and 2 bases from J, with 13 bases in between. Germline V CDR1 and CDR2: SGHTS, YDEGEE. The CDR3 region has the DNA TGTGCCAGCAGCTTGATTTGGTCCCCCGCCTACGAGCAGTACTTC. Protein sequence: CASSLIWSPAYEQYF. The whole variable domain, remainder taken from reference TRBV5-8 and TRBJ2-7, is EAGVTQSPTHLIKTRGQQATLRCSPISGHTSVYWYQQALGLGLQFLLWYDEGEERNRGNFPPRFSGRQFPNYSSELNVNALELEDSALYLCASSLIWSPAYEQYFGPGTRLTVT.

The chain recombines TRBV6-5 with TRBJ2-3; maybe TRBD2 (5 bases). The CDR3 is 15 residues long. Trimming left V 0 bases short and J 7 bases short, with 14 bases between. Germline V gene data show CDR1 as MNHEY and CDR2 as SVGAGI. CDR3: CASSYSAAASNTQYF. CDR3 DNA sequence: TGTGCCAGCAGTTACTCAGCGGCCGCCAGTAATACGCAGTATTTT.

This chain joins TRBV10-3 and TRBJ1-1, with TRBD1 identical over 7 bases. Germline V gene sequence: CDR1 ENHRY, CDR2 SYGVKD. V gave up 3 bases and J gave up 4 bases; unmatched junction bases: 8. The CDR3 extends over 15 amino acids. The CDR3 sequence is CAISERVRGFTEAFF. CDR3 in DNA: TGTGCCATCAGTGAAAGGGTCAGGGGGTTCACTGAAGCTTTCTTT.

The rearrangement links TRBV4-1 to TRBJ2-5; D is perhaps TRBD1 (5 bases). Trimming cost V 1 base and J 2 bases, with 8 bases left between them. The CDR3 runs to 14 residues. Germline values: CDR1 MGHRA, CDR2 YSYEKL. The CDR3 region is CASSQVAGQETQYF. The CDR3, as DNA: TGCGCCAGCAGCCAAGTTGCAGGGCAAGAGACCCAGTACTTC.

The chain has TRBV5-1 and TRBJ2-1; the match to TRBD2 covers 12 bases. Losses at the gene ends were 2 bases for V and 8 bases for J; bases not matched to a gene: 5. Per the germline V gene, CDR1 is SGHRS and CDR2 is YFSETQ. CDR3 size: 15 residues. The CDR3 DNA follows: TGCGCCAGCAGCTTAACGACTAGCGGGGGCCATGAGCAGTTCTTC. This translates into CASSLTTSGGHEQFF.

This clone was observed a single time. The chain combines TRBV28 with TRBJ2-7; TRBD2 might be the D (6 bases). Germline V lookup: CDR1 MDHEN, CDR2 SYDVKM. Deletions cut 5 bases from V and 2 bases from J, with 31 bases between. This CDR3 comprises 20 residues. The CDR3 DNA is TGTGCCAGCAGTACAGATTCGCCACTAGGAGGGTTTTCTGAAGCCTACGAGCAGTACTTC. As protein: CASSTDSPLGGFSEAYEQYF. Looking up the rest from reference TRBV28 and TRBJ2-7 gives the full variable domain: DVKVTQSSRYLVKRTGEKVFLECVQDMDHENMFWYRQDPGLGLRLIYFSYDVKMKEKGDIPEGYSVSREKKERFSLILESASTNQTSMYLCASSTDSPLGGFSEAYEQYFGPGTRLTVT.

This clone occurred once. This chain links TRBV14 with TRBJ1-6, with 8 bases identical to TRBD1. J gave up 10 bases and V 5 bases, and 7 bases lay outside the gene matches. Germline V gene data show CDR1 as SGHDN and CDR2 as FVKESK. The length of the CDR3 is 14 residues. The CDR3 is CASSFDRGYSPLHF. The CDR3 DNA follows: TGTGCCAGCAGCTTCGACAGGGGTTACTCACCCCTCCACTTT. The full variable domain, in which reference TRBV14 and TRBJ1-6 provide the parts outside the CDR3, is EAGVTQFPSHSVIEKGQTVTLRCDPISGHDNLYWYRRVMGKEIKFLLHFVKESKQDESGMPNNRFLAERTGGTYSTLKVQPAELEDSGVYFCASSFDRGYSPLHFGNGTRLTVT.

V usage is TRBV7-6 and J usage is TRBJ2-1; TRBD2 is a possible D gene (5 bases). Trimming pared 3 bases from V and 2 bases from J, leaving 8 bases between. The germline CDR1 and CDR2 sequences are SGHVS and FNYEAQ. This CDR3 is built from 14 residues. In DNA form, the CDR3 reads TGTGCCAGCAGCTTGGCTAGCCCCTACAATGAGCAGTTCTTC. Encoded protein: CASSLASPYNEQFF.